Following are 19 T cell receptor beta chains from one sample sequenced in a study of shared clonotypes between healthy human individuals. Data came from immunoSEQ multiplex PCR; TCRdb stores just in-frame clones and leaves some out. The sample consists of 110,000 or so clones, 68% of them appearing once. The sample consisted of memory CD8+ T cells sorted from blood. Stated subset: CD45RO+ cells pooled with CCR7-negative TemRA cells. The receptors originated from a woman in her twenties or thirties in good health.

This clone occurred a few times. The V and J genes are TRBV5-6 and TRBJ2-7; no clear D. CDR3 length: 13 residues. V lost 4 bases, J lost 4 bases, and 12 bases lay in between. Germline V lookup: CDR1 SGHDT, CDR2 YYEEEE. The CDR3: CASSPKSYYEQYF. CDR3 coding DNA: TGTGCCAGCAGCCCAAAGAGCTATTACGAGCAGTACTTC.

In this sample, this clone turned up once. The gene calls are TRBV5-1 and TRBJ2-7, with D tentatively TRBD2 (5 bases). In germline, CDR1 is SGHRS, CDR2 YFSETQ. The germline V and J ends were trimmed by 4 bases and 5 bases, with 13 bases remaining between them. CDR3 size: 13 residues. CDR3 sequence: CASSPGLMHEQYF. The DNA of the CDR3 is TGCGCCAGCAGCCCAGGACTGATGCACGAGCAGTACTTC.

This rearrangement joins TRBV6-5 to TRBJ2-5; D is unresolved. The CDR3 is 14 residues long. CDR1 is MNHEY and CDR2 is SVGAGI in the germline V gene. V shed 5 bases and J shed 4 bases, with 14 bases lying between them. CDR3 region: CASSPRPESETQYF. CDR3 DNA: TGTGCCAGCAGTCCTCGTCCGGAGTCAGAGACCCAGTACTTC.

In this sample, this clone turned up a few times. The V and J genes are TRBV28 and TRBJ1-2, with 8 positions matching TRBD1. The germline V gene has CDR1 MDHEN and CDR2 SYDVKM. The CDR3 runs 16 residues. Germline trimming cut 4 bases from V and 5 bases from J; bases unmatched to any gene: 12. The CDR3 spells CASSYGPLTGAYGYTF. CDR3 DNA: TGTGCCAGCAGTTATGGGCCGTTGACAGGGGCTTATGGCTACACCTTC.

This clone has just one count. V is TRBV27 and J is TRBJ1-4, with a possible D match to TRBD1 (6 bases). The germline V and J ends were trimmed by 5 bases and 8 bases, with 12 bases remaining between them. From germline, CDR1 is MNHEY and CDR2 SMNVEV (reference sequence). This CDR3 is 13 amino acids long. CDR3 DNA: TGTGCCAGCAGTCAAGAGGGGGAAGAAAAACTGTTTTTT. This translates into CASSQEGEEKLFF.

V is TRBV5-1 and J is TRBJ2-7, with 11 bases matching TRBD2. CDR3 length: 15 amino acids. Germline V gives CDR1 SGHRS, CDR2 YFSETQ. After removal of 1 base from V and 6 bases from J, the junction contained 6 bases not matched to a gene. CDR3 nucleotide sequence: TGCGCCAGCAGCTTGCTGCCTAGCGGGAGGCTCGAGCAGTACTTC. Protein product: CASSLLPSGRLEQYF.

This clone came up a few times. Other nucleotide sequences from this sample produce the same CDR3. This chain links TRBV7-9 with TRBJ2-7; D possibly matches TRBD1 or TRBD2 (5 bases each). Trimming left V 1 base short and J 7 bases short, with 11 bases between. Germline assignment: CDR1 SEHNR and CDR2 FQNEAQ (reference sequence). The CDR3 is 13 amino acids. The CDR3 nucleotides are TGTGCCAGCAGCTTAGTGACCGAGGGGGAGCAGTACTTC. Protein sequence: CASSLVTEGEQYF.

The chain employs TRBV13 and TRBJ2-3; 14 bases align to TRBD2. The V and J ends lost 5 bases and 1 base, in that order; junction bases with no gene match: 11. The V gene's germline CDR1 is PRHDT and CDR2 FYEKMQ (reference sequence). The CDR3 loop spans 19 amino acids. CDR3 coding DNA: TGTGCCAGCAGCCCAACGACTAGCGGGAGGGCCAATGGCACAGATACGCAGTATTTT. Translated, it gives CASSPTTSGRANGTDTQYF.

The CDR3 DNA is TGTGCCAGCAGCTTGGGTCATAGGATGGGAGCTTTCTTT. Protein product: CASSLGHRMGAFF. The chain is built from TRBV13 and TRBJ1-1; D gene ambiguous. Germline lookup yields CDR1 PRHDT and CDR2 FYEKMQ (reference sequence). CDR3 length: 13 residues. The V and J ends lost 3 bases and 10 bases respectively, with 15 bases between them.

The CDR3 reads CASSHATDYEQYF. In nucleotides, the CDR3 is TGCGCCAGCAGCCACGCTACGGACTACGAGCAGTACTTC. The V and J genes are TRBV4-1 and TRBJ2-7; D is unclear. V was shortened by 3 bases and J by 3 bases, with 9 bases between the two germline ends. Germline CDR1 MGHRA, CDR2 YSYEKL. CDR3 length: 13 residues.

The V gene is TRBV9, the J gene TRBJ2-1, with 10 bases matching TRBD2. V lost 3 bases, J lost 6 bases, and 6 bases stayed unmatched. The germline V gene has CDR1 SGDLS and CDR2 YYNGEE. This CDR3 comprises 15 residues. CDR3 in amino acids: CASSARTSGFNEQFF. CDR3 DNA sequence: TGTGCCAGCAGCGCTAGGACTAGCGGTTTCAATGAGCAGTTCTTC.

This clone has ten or more counts. The rearrangement links TRBV7-9 to TRBJ2-1; 7 bases line up with TRBD1. Germline-derived CDR1 and CDR2 are SEHNR and FQNEAQ (reference sequence). There are 13 residues in the CDR3. After removal of 5 bases from V and 5 bases from J, the junction contained 3 bases not matched to a gene. The CDR3 DNA is TGTGCCAGCAGCGCCGGGACAGACAATGAGCAGTTCTTC. It specifies CASSAGTDNEQFF.

At least ten counts were recorded for this clone. The chain carries TRBV6-4 and TRBJ2-3, with D tentatively TRBD1 (5 bases). The CDR3 totals 15 residues. Germline CDR1 is MRHNA and CDR2 is SNTAGT. The V and J ends lost 4 bases and 5 bases respectively, with 16 bases between them. For the CDR3, the DNA is TGTGCCAGCAGTGGGGTAGCAGGGTCTGGAGATACGCAGTATTTT. This translates into CASSGVAGSGDTQYF.

This clone was detected only a few times. This chain links TRBV27 with TRBJ2-7, with 9 bases matching TRBD2. V shed 1 base, J shed 2 bases, and the junction held 3 bases outside the gene matches. Germline CDR1 MNHEY, CDR2 SMNVEV (reference sequence). The CDR3 is 15 residues long. The CDR3 DNA is TGTGCCAGCAGTTTATTGGCGGGAGGGCCCTACGAGCAGTACTTC. This codes for CASSLLAGGPYEQYF.

CDR3 bases: TGTGCCAGCAGCGCTTTAGATTACAATGAGCAGTTCTTC. Its protein product is CASSALDYNEQFF. This chain connects TRBV6-1 to TRBJ2-1; D gene unclear. The ends were cut back, 6 bases at V and 4 bases at J, with 10 bases in the middle. Per the germline V gene, CDR1 is MNHNS and CDR2 is SASEGT. CDR3 length: 13 residues.

Written as DNA, the CDR3 is TGTGCCAGCAGCTTAGGTATCACCAGCTCCTACGAGCAGTACTTC. Amino acid sequence: CASSLGITSSYEQYF. J is TRBJ2-7 and V is TRBV13; D is ambiguous. V lost 0 bases to trimming and J lost 0 bases, with 9 bases between them. The CDR3 contains 15 residues. Germline CDR1 reads PRHDT; CDR2 reads FYEKMQ (reference sequence).

The genes are TRBV5-1 and TRBJ1-1; TRBD1 matches 8 bases. The CDR3 contains 14 residues. The trim removed 2 bases at V and 1 base at J, leaving 1 base unmatched. The germline V gene encodes CDR1 SGHRS and CDR2 YFSETQ. In nucleotides, the CDR3 is TGCGCCAGCAGCTTCCAGGGGGCGAACACTGAAGCTTTCTTT. This translates into CASSFQGANTEAFF. Combining the CDR3 with reference TRBV5-1 and TRBJ1-1 gives the whole variable domain KAGVTQTPRYLIKTRGQQVTLSCSPISGHRSVSWYQQTPGQGLQFLFEYFSETQRNKGNFPGRFSGRQFSNSRSEMNVSTLELGDSALYLCASSFQGANTEAFFGQGTRLTVV.

The chain employs TRBV13 and TRBJ2-7; TRBD2 agrees at 12 bases. Trimming cost V 4 bases and J 6 bases; bases outside gene matches: 10. Germline loops: CDR1 PRHDT, CDR2 FYEKMQ (reference sequence). The CDR3 is 16 amino acids. This CDR3 reads CASSSRARLAGAEQYF. CDR3 DNA sequence: TGTGCCAGCAGCTCCAGGGCCCGACTAGCGGGAGCCGAGCAGTACTTC.

Only a few counts were recorded for this clone. V gene TRBV30 combines with J gene TRBJ2-7, with unresolved D. This CDR3 has 14 residues. Germline V lookup: CDR1 GTSNPN, CDR2 SVGIG (reference sequence). Between the trimmed V and J ends, which lost 0 bases and 0 bases, there was a span of 9 bases. DNA of the CDR3: TGTGCCTGGAGTGTAGGGCTTAGCTCCTACGAGCAGTACTTC. Translation: CAWSVGLSSYEQYF.